These 30 T cell receptor beta chains share one sample of origin, sequenced in a study of OX40 agonist ivuxolimab in advanced cancers. Clones were sequenced by immunoSEQ multiplex PCR, and TCRdb holds only the in-frame ones, with some missing. The data show tens of thousands of clones, more than 80% seen once. This material consisted of CD4+ or CD8+ T cells sorted from blood, taken in a trial of the OX40 agonist ivuxolimab. These receptors came from an adult with an advanced solid tumor such as melanoma, head and neck, liver or kidney cancer.

V is TRBV5-4 and J is TRBJ1-1, with TRBD1 identical over 7 bases. The CDR3 totals 14 residues. V shed 5 bases, J shed 4 bases, and the junction held 8 bases outside the gene matches. Germline CDR1 reads SGHNT; CDR2 reads YYREEE (reference sequence). CDR3 protein: CASRPDRVGTEAFF. CDR3 DNA sequence: TGTGCCAGCAGACCTGACAGGGTCGGCACTGAAGCTTTCTTT. The whole variable domain, remainder taken from reference TRBV5-4 and TRBJ1-1, is ETGVTQSPTHLIKTRGQQVTLRCSSQSGHNTVSWYQQALGQGPQFIFQYYREEENGRGNFPPRFSGLQFPNYSSELNVNALELDDSALYLCASRPDRVGTEAFFGQGTRLTVV.

This clone occurred a few times. This chain uses TRBV2 with TRBJ2-7; the D is unclear. This CDR3 has 14 residues. Germline assignment: CDR1 SNHLY and CDR2 FYNNEI. The V end lost 7 bases, the J end lost 2 bases, and 15 bases lay between the germline ends. The CDR3 sequence is CASTIESRAYEQYF. Here the CDR3 DNA reads TGTGCCAGCACCATTGAGAGCCGGGCCTACGAGCAGTACTTC.

The chain carries TRBV29-1 and TRBJ2-1, with D possibly called TRBD1 or TRBD2 (6 bases each). Deletions cut 7 bases from V and 8 bases from J, with 12 bases between. The germline V gene encodes CDR1 SQVTM and CDR2 ANQGSEA. This CDR3 has 11 amino acids. CDR3 region: CSATGGYEQFF. Here the CDR3 DNA reads TGCAGCGCGACCGGGGGCTATGAGCAGTTCTTC.

The gene calls are TRBV28 and TRBJ2-3, with a tentative D call TRBD1 (7 bases). CDR3 size: 12 residues. The V gene lost 8 bases and the J gene lost 7 bases, with 13 bases spanning the gap. The germline V gene has CDR1 MDHEN and CDR2 SYDVKM. The CDR3 sequence is CASQGGFHTQYF. CDR3 nucleotide sequence: TGTGCCAGCCAGGGGGGTTTTCATACGCAGTATTTT.

This sequence joins TRBV19 and TRBJ2-1; possibly TRBD2 for D (5 bases). V shed 10 bases and J shed 9 bases, with 25 bases lying between them. The CDR3 contains 15 residues. Germline lookup yields CDR1 LNHDA and CDR2 SQIVND (reference sequence). The CDR3 region is CATKTGPPVGAEQFF. The CDR3 DNA follows: TGTGCCACTAAGACTGGGCCCCCTGTGGGAGCTGAGCAGTTCTTC.

The V and J genes are TRBV5-6 and TRBJ2-7; D possibly matches TRBD1 or TRBD2 (5 bases each). Trimming pared 4 bases from V and 0 bases from J, leaving 14 bases between. Germline V gene data show CDR1 as SGHDT and CDR2 as YYEEEE. This CDR3 is 15 amino acids long. The CDR3 here is CASSARGRHSYEQYF. The CDR3, as DNA: TGTGCCAGCAGCGCCCGGGGACGGCACTCCTACGAGCAGTACTTC.

The chain links TRBV2 to TRBJ2-5; 10 bases are a match to TRBD1. V gave up 8 bases and J gave up 5 bases; unmatched junction bases: 5. The CDR3 loop spans 13 amino acids. Germline CDR1 is SNHLY and CDR2 is FYNNEI. The CDR3 protein is CASDRGRGETQYF. DNA for the CDR3: TGTGCCAGCGACAGGGGGCGAGGGGAGACCCAGTACTTC.

Comment on this clone: Other nucleotide sequences from this sample produce the same CDR3. V usage is TRBV9 and J usage is TRBJ1-3; D remains unclear. Germline CDR1 SGDLS, CDR2 YYNGEE. This CDR3 has 13 amino acids. Between the trimmed V and J ends, which lost 0 bases and 3 bases, there was a span of 4 bases. The CDR3 region has the DNA TGTGCCAGCAGCGTAGGTGATGGAAACACCATATATTTT. It is translated as CASSVGDGNTIYF.

The chain couples TRBV25-1 to TRBJ1-5; tentative D call: TRBD1 (5 bases). Germline V gives CDR1 MGHDK, CDR2 SYGVNS. CDR3 size: 16 residues. V lost 6 bases and J 0 bases, leaving 15 bases between the germline ends. CDR3 residues: CASRGGKEPSNQPQHF. The CDR3 DNA is TGTGCCAGCAGGGGGGGAAAGGAACCTAGCAATCAGCCCCAGCATTTT.

DNA of the CDR3: TGCGCCAGCAGCCCTAGCGGGGGGCTAAGCACAGATACGCAGTATTTT. Its translation: CASSPSGGLSTDTQYF. The rearrangement joins TRBV5-1 to TRBJ2-3; 11 bases agree with TRBD2. V lost 4 bases to trimming and J lost 0 bases; unmatched junction nucleotides: 4. The CDR3 loop spans 16 amino acids. Germline assignment: CDR1 SGHRS and CDR2 YFSETQ.

The V call is TRBV27, the J call TRBJ2-1; tentative D call: TRBD2 (6 bases). V lost 5 bases and J lost 10, with 18 bases in between. This CDR3 has 14 amino acids. Germline V gene lookup returns CDR1 MNHEY and CDR2 SMNVEV (reference sequence). The CDR3 protein is CASSTEGRAIEQFF. CDR3 sequence (DNA): TGTGCCAGCAGTACGGAGGGCCGGGCGATCGAGCAGTTCTTC.

In the case of this clone: A read error may account for a junction end that differs from germline. The same CDR3 can be traced to other DNA sequences in this sample. The chain has TRBV6-6 and TRBJ1-5, with 10 positions matching TRBD1. Germline CDR1 reads MNHNY; CDR2 reads SVGAGI (reference sequence). CDR3 length: 14 amino acids. DNA for the CDR3: TGTGCCAGCATCCCGACAGGGGGCAATCAACCCCAGCATTTT. Encoded protein: CASIPTGGNQPQHF.

V is TRBV6-1 and J is TRBJ1-5; possibly TRBD1 for D (6 bases). Germline CDR1 is MNHNS and CDR2 is SASEGT. V was trimmed by 2 bases and J by 4 bases, leaving 15 bases between them. The CDR3 totals 16 residues. CDR3 bases: TGTGCCAGCAGTGAATTTGCGGGGGCGCAGAATCAGCCCCAGCATTTT. Translation: CASSEFAGAQNQPQHF.

This clone occurred a few times. This CDR3 is CASSVWTGSEAFF. CDR3 sequence (DNA): TGTGCCAGCAGCGTATGGACAGGCTCTGAAGCTTTCTTT. The V and J genes are TRBV9 and TRBJ1-1; 7 bases are a match to TRBD1. The CDR3 has 13 residues. Germline V CDR1 and CDR2: SGDLS, YYNGEE. V trimming: 1 base; J trimming: 6 bases; junction bases outside the gene matches: 3.

The chain couples TRBV28 to TRBJ1-1; the match to TRBD1 covers 8 bases. The CDR3 loop spans 16 amino acids. Germline V CDR1 and CDR2: MDHEN, SYDVKM. V trimming: 5 bases; J trimming: 4 bases; junction bases outside the gene matches: 12. The CDR3 reads CASSPYMPRGRTEAFF. The CDR3 DNA is TGTGCCAGCAGTCCCTATATGCCCAGGGGGCGCACTGAAGCTTTCTTT.

This chain connects TRBV14 to TRBJ2-6; D may correspond to TRBD1 or TRBD2 (5 bases each). Trimming removed 4 bases from V and 2 bases from J, with 12 bases in between. The CDR3 has 16 amino acids. The V gene's germline CDR1 is SGHDN and CDR2 FVKESK. The CDR3 protein is CASSLPGSTGANVLTF. The CDR3, as DNA: TGTGCCAGCAGCCTACCAGGGAGCACTGGGGCCAACGTCCTGACTTTC.

This clone was found a few times. V and J are TRBV9 and TRBJ1-1; D perhaps matches TRBD1 (5 bases). Deletions cut 4 bases from V and 4 bases from J, with 11 bases between. The CDR3 totals 13 residues. Per germline, CDR1 SGDLS and CDR2 YYNGEE. The CDR3: CASSWGDGTEAFF. In nucleotides, the CDR3 is TGTGCCAGCAGCTGGGGCGACGGCACTGAAGCTTTCTTT. The full variable domain, its missing parts supplied by reference TRBV9 and TRBJ1-1, is DSGVTQTPKHLITATGQRVTLRCSPRSGDLSVYWYQQSLDQGLQFLIQYYNGEERAKGNILERFSAQQFPDLHSELNLSSLELGDSALYFCASSWGDGTEAFFGQGTRLTVV.

This chain links TRBV30 with TRBJ2-1; possible D gene TRBD2, 5 bases. The CDR3 length is 13 residues. Trimming took off 1 base at V and 5 bases at J, with 9 bases between the two ends. CDR1 GTSNPN and CDR2 SVGIG come from the germline V gene (reference sequence). The CDR3 bases are TGTGCCTGGAGTGGGAGGTGGGACAATGAGCAGTTCTTC. Translated: CAWSGRWDNEQFF.

This clone has just a few counts. The chain has TRBV27 and TRBJ2-3; either TRBD1 or TRBD2 may fit D (5 bases each). Germline assignment: CDR1 MNHEY and CDR2 SMNVEV (reference sequence). The CDR3 covers 11 residues. V dropped 6 bases and J dropped 5 bases, with 6 bases sitting between them. DNA for the CDR3: TGTGCCAGCAGGAGGGGAGATACGCAGTATTTT. It is translated as CASRRGDTQYF.

This chain joins TRBV2 and TRBJ2-3; TRBD2 agrees at 11 bases. J was trimmed by 5 bases and V by 8 bases; bases with no gene match: 9. Germline V gene sequence: CDR1 SNHLY, CDR2 FYNNEI. The CDR3 length is 15 residues. CDR3 protein: CASQVSTSGVDTQYF. CDR3 DNA sequence: TGTGCCAGCCAAGTTTCGACTAGCGGGGTAGATACGCAGTATTTT.

The CDR3, as DNA: TGTGCCAGCACCCTAGCGGGAGGACCCTACGAGCAGTACTTC. Protein sequence: CASTLAGGPYEQYF. This chain uses TRBV2 with TRBJ2-7, with 11 nucleotides matching TRBD2. The CDR3 is 14 residues long. V trimming: 7 bases; J trimming: 2 bases; junction bases outside the gene matches: 4. The germline gives CDR1 SNHLY, CDR2 FYNNEI.

CDR3 sequence reads: CAISRTGQSYEQYF. The CDR3 DNA is TGTGCCATCAGCCGGACAGGGCAGAGCTACGAGCAGTACTTC. V usage is TRBV10-3 and J usage is TRBJ2-7; 8 bases are shared with TRBD1. The V gene's germline CDR1 is ENHRY and CDR2 SYGVKD. V shed 6 bases and J 3 bases; nucleotides not matched to a gene: 7. CDR3 length equals 14 residues.

The rearrangement joins TRBV10-2 to TRBJ2-2; TRBD2 aligns across 13 bases. Trimming at V came to 3 bases and at J to 4 bases, leaving 14 bases not matched to a gene. Looked up from germline, CDR1 is WSHSY and CDR2 is SAAADI. The CDR3 covers 20 residues. The CDR3 reads CASSDTGLAGPTGSTGELFF. In DNA, the CDR3 is TGCGCCAGCAGTGATACGGGACTAGCGGGACCCACAGGGAGCACCGGGGAGCTGTTTTTT.

Turning to this clone: One junction end disagrees with the germline gene, perhaps due to a read error. The chain carries TRBV7-7 and TRBJ2-1; 10 nucleotides align to TRBD2. There are 16 residues in the CDR3. Germline-derived CDR1 and CDR2 are SSHAT and FNYEAQ (reference sequence). The CDR3 nucleotides are TGTGCTAGCAGCTCTCTAGCGGGAGACTCCTACAATGAGCAGTTCTTC. Amino acids: CASSSLAGDSYNEQFF.

This clone came up a few times. An end of the junction does not agree with germline; a read error may underlie this. This chain connects TRBV5-1 to TRBJ2-2, with unresolved D. The length of the CDR3 is 11 residues. Per the germline V gene, CDR1 is SGHRS and CDR2 is YFSETQ. Here the CDR3 reads CGPVMTGELFF. Written as DNA, the CDR3 is TGTGGACCGGTGATGACCGGGGAGCTGTTTTTT. Full variable domain (missing parts from reference TRBV5-1 and TRBJ2-2): KAGVTQTPRYLIKTRGQQVTLSCSPISGHRSVSWYQQTPGQGLQFLFEYFSETQRNKGNFPGRFSGRQFSNSRSEMNVSTLELGDSALYLCGPVMTGELFFGEGSRLTVL.

The CDR3 bases are TGTGCCAGCGTGGGAGGACAGGGAGCCTCACCCCTCCACTTT. Residues: CASVGGQGASPLHF. V and J are TRBV28 and TRBJ1-6; 8 bases match TRBD1. CDR3 size: 14 residues. From germline, CDR1 is MDHEN and CDR2 SYDVKM. V shed 8 bases and J 10 bases; nucleotides not matched to a gene: 10.

CDR3 protein: CASSLTFDRADSPLHF. The CDR3 coding sequence is TGTGCCAGCAGTCTGACGTTTGACAGGGCGGATTCACCCCTCCACTTT. The V and J genes are TRBV6-6 and TRBJ1-6; 7 nucleotides align to TRBD1. V lost 5 bases to trimming and J lost 8 bases; unmatched junction nucleotides: 12. Germline loops: CDR1 MNHNY, CDR2 SVGAGI (reference sequence). The CDR3 is 16 residues long.

The chain couples TRBV27 to TRBJ2-3; no clear D gene. V lost 2 bases, J lost 5 bases, and 8 bases lay in between. This CDR3 has 13 residues. The V gene's germline CDR1 is MNHEY and CDR2 SMNVEV (reference sequence). The CDR3 DNA follows: TGTGCCAGCAGTTTAAGGTGGGAAGATACGCAGTATTTT. Translated, it gives CASSLRWEDTQYF.

The V call is TRBV9, the J call TRBJ2-7, with 8 bases fitting TRBD1. Losses at the gene ends were 4 bases for V and 6 bases for J; bases not matched to a gene: 6. The CDR3 extends over 13 amino acids. The V gene's germline CDR1 is SGDLS and CDR2 YYNGEE. CDR3 DNA: TGTGCCAGCAGCCCCAGACAGGGGACCGAGCAGTACTTC. Translation: CASSPRQGTEQYF.

The rearrangement links TRBV5-1 to TRBJ2-1; 7 positions agree with TRBD2. Losses at the gene ends were 4 bases for V and 6 bases for J; bases not matched to a gene: 13. The CDR3 has 16 residues. Per the germline V gene, CDR1 is SGHRS and CDR2 is YFSETQ. CDR3 in amino acids: CASSPYRSPGGNEQFF. The CDR3 coding sequence is TGCGCCAGCAGCCCTTATCGGTCCCCGGGGGGCAATGAGCAGTTCTTC. The full variable domain, rest sourced from reference TRBV5-1 and TRBJ2-1, is KAGVTQTPRYLIKTRGQQVTLSCSPISGHRSVSWYQQTPGQGLQFLFEYFSETQRNKGNFPGRFSGRQFSNSRSEMNVSTLELGDSALYLCASSPYRSPGGNEQFFGPGTRLTVL.